This entry lists 18 T cell receptor beta chains sequenced from one sample in a study of identical twins. TCRdb re-called the 5' RACE reads with MiXCR, one entry per CDR3 protein. The table shows hundreds of thousands of distinct CDR3 sequences, with under 8.5% occurring only once. This sample also appeared in a second study, on yellow fever vaccine responses in identical twins.

The sample taken for sequencing was PBMCs. Receptors originate from a woman between 18 and 30 years old in good health.

This chain connects TRBV28 to TRBJ2-7, with 9 nucleotides matching TRBD1. The CDR3 consists of 13 residues. The germline V gene encodes CDR1 MDHEN and CDR2 SYDVKM. J lost 5 bases, V lost 5 bases, and 4 bases had no gene match. The DNA of the CDR3 is TGTGCCAGCAGTCCCGGGACAGGGAACGAGCAGTACGTC. Its protein is CASSPGTGNEQYV.

In its sample, this clonotype was seen many times. The V and J genes are TRBV7-3 and TRBJ2-3; D call uncertain. V gave up 2 bases and J gave up 3 bases, with 12 bases separating them. The CDR3 loop spans 15 amino acids. CDR1 and CDR2 (germline): SGHTA, FQGTGA. CDR3 residues: CASSLGFVVTDTQYF. As DNA, the CDR3 is TGTGCCAGCAGCTTAGGCTTCGTAGTGACAGATACGCAGTATTTT.

The rearrangement links TRBV28 to TRBJ2-3, with 8 bases aligning to TRBD2. The CDR3 is 15 residues long. CDR1 and CDR2 from the germline V gene are MDHEN and SYDVKM. Trimming at V came to 5 bases and at J to 2 bases, leaving 6 bases not matched to a gene. This chain's CDR3 is CASSRGGDLTDTQYF. CDR3 nucleotides: TGTGCCAGCAGTCGGGGGGGGGACCTCACAGATACGCAGTATTTT.

This clonotype was detected many times. The V call is TRBV10-3, the J call TRBJ2-1; D is tentatively TRBD1 or TRBD2 (5 bases each). V lost 8 bases, J lost 5 bases, and 13 bases lay in between. This CDR3 comprises 13 residues. The germline V gene has CDR1 ENHRY and CDR2 SYGVKD. The CDR3 region is CAIWGGLDNEQFF. DNA of the CDR3: TGTGCCATCTGGGGCGGGTTGGACAATGAGCAGTTCTTC.

As concerns this clonotype: A read error may be the cause here, since a much bigger clone is one base away. This sequence joins TRBV3-1 and TRBJ2-3; 11 bases match TRBD2. The germline gives CDR1 LGHDT, CDR2 YNNKEL (reference sequence). The CDR3 runs 15 residues. In DNA, the CDR3 is TGTGCCACCAGCCAAGCCTCTAGCGGGAGGGATACGCAGTATTTT. Encoded protein: CATSQASSGRDTQYF.

The rearrangement joins TRBV7-2 to TRBJ2-5; 13 nucleotides agree with TRBD2. The CDR3 extends over 17 amino acids. CDR1 is SGHTA, CDR2 FQGNSA, per germline. Trimming took 4 bases from V and 9 from J; bases not matched to a gene: 14. The CDR3 nucleotides read TGTGCCAGCAGCTCTCCGGGACTAGCGGGACCAAGAGAAGCCCAGTACTTC. Amino acids: CASSSPGLAGPREAQYF. Looking up the rest from reference TRBV7-2 and TRBJ2-5 gives the full variable domain: GAGVSQSPSNKVTEKGKDVELRCDPISGHTALYWYRQSLGQGLEFLIYFQGNSAPDKSGLPSDRFSAERTGGSVSTLTIQRTQQEDSAVYLCASSSPGLAGPREAQYFGPGTRLLVL.

This chain connects TRBV27 to TRBJ2-1; 12 bases are a match to TRBD2. Unmatched junction bases numbered 11, after V lost 3 bases and J lost 2 bases. The CDR3 has 19 residues. The germline CDR1 and CDR2 sequences are MNHEY and SMNVEV (reference sequence). CDR3: CASSLVMASGRAAYNEQFF. The CDR3 DNA sequence: TGTGCCAGCAGTTTGGTGATGGCTAGCGGGAGGGCCGCCTACAATGAGCAGTTCTTC.

This clonotype was counted ten times or more. V is TRBV5-1 and J is TRBJ2-1; tentatively, D is TRBD1 (7 bases). Germline CDR1 and CDR2: SGHRS and YFSETQ. Trimming took off 0 bases at V and 6 bases at J, with 13 bases between the two ends. The CDR3 consists of 15 residues. Here the CDR3 reads CASSLVQGGSNEQFF. For the CDR3, the DNA is TGCGCCAGCAGCTTGGTCCAGGGGGGTAGCAATGAGCAGTTCTTC.

This clonotype has a handful of counts. The rearrangement uses TRBV6-1 and TRBJ1-2; D is uncertain. Deletions cut 4 bases from V and 8 bases from J, with 17 bases between. The CDR3 totals 14 residues. Germline CDR1 MNHNS, CDR2 SASEGT. The CDR3 coding sequence is TGTGCCAGCAGTGGGCCTGGACGAAGAAGCGGCTACACCTTC. Its protein is CASSGPGRRSGYTF.

The chain uses TRBV4-1 and TRBJ2-1; 9 nucleotides align to TRBD2. This CDR3 comprises 17 residues. Germline V gene sequence: CDR1 MGHRA, CDR2 YSYEKL. V shed 3 bases and J 4 bases; nucleotides not matched to a gene: 10. Here the CDR3 DNA reads TGCGCCAGCAGCCATGGGCCAAAGCGGGGGGATTACAATGAGCAGTTCTTC. Protein sequence: CASSHGPKRGDYNEQFF.

This clonotype came up many times. This sequence joins TRBV12-3 or TRBV12-4 and TRBJ2-1; 13 bases match TRBD2. This CDR3 comprises 15 residues. After removal of 4 bases from V and 7 bases from J, the junction contained 4 bases not matched to a gene. CDR3 sequence (DNA): TGTGCCAGCAGTTCGACTAGCGGGAGGTTGAATGAGCAGTTCTTC. It codes for CASSSTSGRLNEQFF.

This clonotype was seen repeatedly, ten times or more. The chain is built from TRBV3-1 and TRBJ1-1; perhaps TRBD1 as D (6 bases). The V gene's germline CDR1 is LGHDT and CDR2 YNNKEL (reference sequence). The CDR3 is made up of 15 amino acids. Trimming cost V 1 base and J 4 bases, with 13 bases left between them. As DNA, the CDR3 is TGTGCCAGCAGCCAAGGGTGGGGGCTTGGCACTGAAGCTTTCTTT. Its protein is CASSQGWGLGTEAFF.

This rearrangement joins TRBV6-5 to TRBJ1-2; 9 bases are a match to TRBD1. The length of the CDR3 is 14 residues. In germline, CDR1 is MNHEY, CDR2 SVGAGI. V was pared by 2 bases and J by 5 bases, with 3 bases of the junction left unmatched. The CDR3 DNA sequence: TGTGCCAGCAGTTACGGGACAGGGCTGTATGGCTACACCTTC. Residues: CASSYGTGLYGYTF.

This clonotype was found many times. The rearrangement joins TRBV12-3 or TRBV12-4 to TRBJ1-3; D not certain. V lost 5 bases and J lost 2, with 7 bases in between. CDR3 length equals 13 residues. The chain's CDR3 is CASSLPPGNTIYF. The CDR3, as DNA: TGTGCCAGCAGTCTGCCCCCTGGAAACACCATATATTTT.

In its sample, this clonotype was seen many times. The V call is TRBV24-1, the J call TRBJ2-5, with a possible D match to TRBD2 (6 bases). Germline V CDR1 and CDR2: KGHDR, SFDVKD. There are 16 residues in the CDR3. V dropped 4 bases and J dropped 5 bases, with 19 bases sitting between them. Written as DNA, the CDR3 is TGTGCCACCAGTGACGCTTTTTGGGGGGATCAGGAGACCCAGTACTTC. Protein product: CATSDAFWGDQETQYF.

The rearrangement joins TRBV28 to TRBJ2-7; tentative D call: TRBD2 (7 bases). Germline lookup yields CDR1 MDHEN and CDR2 SYDVKM. Deletions cut 1 base from V and 4 bases from J, with 17 bases between. This CDR3 spans 16 amino acids. The CDR3 nucleotides read TGTGCCAGCAGTTTATTCACCAGCGGGACATTGTACGAGCAGTACTTC. Translated, it gives CASSLFTSGTLYEQYF.

CDR3 protein: CASSQVYENTGELFF. The CDR3 DNA reads TGTGCCAGCAGCCAAGTTTACGAGAACACCGGGGAGCTGTTTTTT. The rearrangement joins TRBV4-2 to TRBJ2-2; D unclear. Germline V gene lookup returns CDR1 LGHNA and CDR2 YNFKEQ. The CDR3 is made up of 15 amino acids. The V gene lost 1 base and the J gene lost 1 base, with 7 bases spanning the gap.

This clonotype was observed a handful of times. The chain links TRBV7-9 to TRBJ2-7, with D perhaps TRBD1 or TRBD2 (5 bases each). The V end lost 1 base, the J end lost 0 bases, and 16 bases lay between the germline ends. The CDR3 loop spans 17 amino acids. Germline assignment: CDR1 SEHNR and CDR2 FQNEAQ (reference sequence). CDR3 DNA: TGTGCCAGCAGCTTAGTGGCAGTTCCGGGGCGCTCCTACGAGCAGTACTTC. Its translation is CASSLVAVPGRSYEQYF.